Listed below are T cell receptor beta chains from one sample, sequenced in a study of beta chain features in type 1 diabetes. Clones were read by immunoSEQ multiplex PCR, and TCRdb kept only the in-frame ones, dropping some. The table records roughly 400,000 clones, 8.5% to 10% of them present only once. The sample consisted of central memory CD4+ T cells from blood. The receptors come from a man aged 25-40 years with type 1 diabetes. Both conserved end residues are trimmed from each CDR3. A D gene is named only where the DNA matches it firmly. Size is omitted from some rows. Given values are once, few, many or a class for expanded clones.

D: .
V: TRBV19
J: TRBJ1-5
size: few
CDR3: ASSPVKRSNQPQH

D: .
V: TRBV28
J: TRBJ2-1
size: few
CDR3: ASGRVVTSYNEQF

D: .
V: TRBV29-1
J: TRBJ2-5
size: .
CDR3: SVEQSQGETQY

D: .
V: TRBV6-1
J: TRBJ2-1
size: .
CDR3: ASSNGPPFYNEQF

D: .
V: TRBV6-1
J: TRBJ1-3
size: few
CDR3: AISQGVGPGNTIY

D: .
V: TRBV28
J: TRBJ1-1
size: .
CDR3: ASRLLNTEAF

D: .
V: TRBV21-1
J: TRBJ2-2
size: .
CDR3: ASIPKTGGKIENTGELF

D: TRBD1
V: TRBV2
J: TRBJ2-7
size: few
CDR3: ASSKGQGILYEQY

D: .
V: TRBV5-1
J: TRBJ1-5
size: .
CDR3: ASSFLGGADQPQH

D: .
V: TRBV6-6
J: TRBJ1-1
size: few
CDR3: ASSTGRTNTEAF

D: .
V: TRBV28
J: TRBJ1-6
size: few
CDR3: ASSTPHGYGSYNSPLH

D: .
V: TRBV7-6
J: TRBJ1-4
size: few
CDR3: ASSTIWGQREKLF

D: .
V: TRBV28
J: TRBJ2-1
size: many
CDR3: ASSSGAYNEQF

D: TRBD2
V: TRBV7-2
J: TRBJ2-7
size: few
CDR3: ASSFLRAGTDQTVQY

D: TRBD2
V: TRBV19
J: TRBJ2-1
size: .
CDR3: ASSRASGTFYSYNEQF

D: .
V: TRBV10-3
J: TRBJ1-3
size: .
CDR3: AIRDSASGNTIY

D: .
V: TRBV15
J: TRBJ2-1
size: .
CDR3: ATSRDIRRGRANEQF

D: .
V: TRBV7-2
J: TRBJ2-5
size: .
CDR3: ASSPGGSSRETQY

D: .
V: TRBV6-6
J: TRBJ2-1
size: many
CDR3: ASSWTGEQF

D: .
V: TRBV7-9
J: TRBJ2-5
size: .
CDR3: ASSPGVGETQY

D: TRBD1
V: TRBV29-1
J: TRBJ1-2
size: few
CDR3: SVLRGTEVGYT

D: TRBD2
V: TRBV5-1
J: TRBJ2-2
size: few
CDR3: ASSLSGSIFTGELF

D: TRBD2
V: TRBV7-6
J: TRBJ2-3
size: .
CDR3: ASSLAGGRVTQY

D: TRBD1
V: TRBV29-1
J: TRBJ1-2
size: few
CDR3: SVDRGTENFYGYT

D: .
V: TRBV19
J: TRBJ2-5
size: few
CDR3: ASSPKISGLRETQY

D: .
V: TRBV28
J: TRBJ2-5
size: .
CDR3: ASSATGLGETQY

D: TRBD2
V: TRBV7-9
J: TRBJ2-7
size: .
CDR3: ASSPGTSGSYEQY

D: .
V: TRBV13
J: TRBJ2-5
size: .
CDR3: ASSLAGASRLKETQY

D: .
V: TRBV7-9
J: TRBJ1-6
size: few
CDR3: ASSLMLGNSPLH

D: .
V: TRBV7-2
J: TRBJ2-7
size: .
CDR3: ASSYQGLPSEQY

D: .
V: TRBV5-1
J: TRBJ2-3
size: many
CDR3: ASSVEGADTQY

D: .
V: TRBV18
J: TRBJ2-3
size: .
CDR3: ASSPQGGTDTQY

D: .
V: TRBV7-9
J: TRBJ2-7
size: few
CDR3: ASSSGSESYEQY

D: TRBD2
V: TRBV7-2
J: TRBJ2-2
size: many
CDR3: ASRAGGNTGELF

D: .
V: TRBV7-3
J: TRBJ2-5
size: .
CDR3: ASSLMGLAQETQY

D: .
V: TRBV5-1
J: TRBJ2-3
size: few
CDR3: ASSLAGAGYSDTQY

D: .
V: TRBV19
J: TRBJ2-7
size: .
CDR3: ASSKGETYEQY

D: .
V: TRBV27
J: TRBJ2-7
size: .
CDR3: ASSRMDDEQY

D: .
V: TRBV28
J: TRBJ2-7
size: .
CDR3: ASSETSAISPYEQY

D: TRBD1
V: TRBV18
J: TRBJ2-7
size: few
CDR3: ASSQGALYEQY

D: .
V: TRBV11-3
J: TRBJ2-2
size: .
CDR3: ASSPRQGLDTGELF

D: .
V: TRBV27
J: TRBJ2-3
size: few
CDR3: ASSYRTSDTQY

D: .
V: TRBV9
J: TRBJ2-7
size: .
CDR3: ASSVIELSYEQY

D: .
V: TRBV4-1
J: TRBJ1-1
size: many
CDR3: ASSPGDIRGDTEAF

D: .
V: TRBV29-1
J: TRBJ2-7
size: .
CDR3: STTGEGDEQY

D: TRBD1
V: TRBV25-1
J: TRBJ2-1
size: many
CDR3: ASSATLGDRGYNNEQF

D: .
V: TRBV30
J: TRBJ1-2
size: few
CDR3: AWSVAYLYGYT

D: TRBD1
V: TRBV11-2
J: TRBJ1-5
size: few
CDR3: ASSLGQGMSQPQH